This entry is about one T cell receptor (beta chain). What it binds is unknown. The sequenced fragment ends 3 residues before the CDR3 boundary, so the rest is inferred from the germline J gene. V gave up 5 bases and J gave up 2 bases; unmatched junction bases: 4. CDR3 size: 15 residues. Germline V gene lookup returns CDR1 SGHRS and CDR2 YFSETQ. Data came from immunoSEQ multiplex PCR; TCRdb stores just in-frame clones and leaves some out. The sample has 20,000 to 25,000 clones. The data were obtained in a study of T cells in women clearing cervical HPV infection. The overall study: Cases: HPV16-related CIN3 or worse on histology, a couple of invasive cancers. Study observations and caveats: TRBV6-7 abundance was lower in cases than controls (around 0.1% versus 0.15%). Effector/memory and HPV-specific T cells were not isolated, and association timing is unknown.

The rearrangement joins TRBV5-1 to TRBJ2-5; TRBD2 aligns across 12 bases. The sequencing input was blood buffy coat. The TCR originated in a woman aged 18 to 75 with a cervical HPV16 infection that either progressed to CIN3+ or cleared (not recorded which). The covered CDR3 bases are TGCGCCAGCAGGGGACTAGCGGGCGCACAAGAGACC. It is translated as CASRGLAGAQET. The complete CDR3 reads CASRGLAGAQETQYF. Drawing the rest from reference TRBV5-1 and TRBJ2-5, the complete variable domain is KAGVTQTPRYLIKTRGQQVTLSCSPISGHRSVSWYQQTPGQGLQFLFEYFSETQRNKGNFPGRFSGRQFSNSRSEMNVSTLELGDSALYLCASRGLAGAQETQYFGPGTRLLVL.